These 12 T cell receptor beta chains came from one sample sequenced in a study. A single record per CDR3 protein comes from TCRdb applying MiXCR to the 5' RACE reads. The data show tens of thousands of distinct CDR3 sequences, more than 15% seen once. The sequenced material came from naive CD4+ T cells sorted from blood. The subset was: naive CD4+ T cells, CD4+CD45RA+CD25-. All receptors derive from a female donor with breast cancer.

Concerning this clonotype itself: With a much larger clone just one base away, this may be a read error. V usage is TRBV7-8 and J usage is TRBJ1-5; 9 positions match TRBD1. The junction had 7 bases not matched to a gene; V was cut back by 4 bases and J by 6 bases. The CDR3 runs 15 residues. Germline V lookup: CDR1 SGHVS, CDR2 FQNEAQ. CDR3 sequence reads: CASSSDRGYSQPQHF. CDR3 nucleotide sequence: TGTGCCAGCAGCTCGGACAGGGGCTACAGTCAGCCCCAGCATTTT.

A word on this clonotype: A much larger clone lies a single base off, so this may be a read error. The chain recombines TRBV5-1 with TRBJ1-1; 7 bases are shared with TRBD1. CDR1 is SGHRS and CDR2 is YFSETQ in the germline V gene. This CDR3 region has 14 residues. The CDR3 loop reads CASSLTGAGTEACF. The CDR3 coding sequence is TGCGCCAGCAGCTTGACAGGGGCGGGCACTGAAGCTTGCTTT.

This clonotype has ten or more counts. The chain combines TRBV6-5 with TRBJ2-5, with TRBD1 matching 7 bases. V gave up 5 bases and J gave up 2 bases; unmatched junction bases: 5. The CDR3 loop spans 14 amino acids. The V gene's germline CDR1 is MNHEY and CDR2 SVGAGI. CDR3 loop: CASSDPGQQETQYF. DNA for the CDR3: TGTGCCAGCAGTGACCCGGGACAGCAAGAGACCCAGTACTTC.

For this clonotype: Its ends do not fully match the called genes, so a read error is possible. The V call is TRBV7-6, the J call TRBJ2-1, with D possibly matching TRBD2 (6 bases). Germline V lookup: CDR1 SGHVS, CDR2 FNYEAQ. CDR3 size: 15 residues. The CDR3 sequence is CAGSYQDYTYNEQFF. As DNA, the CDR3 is TGTGCCGGCAGCTACCAGGACTACACCTACAATGAGCAGTTCTTC.

CDR3 bases: TGTGCCAGCAGCTTAGTCGAGCGGGCAGACAATGAGCAGTTCTTC. Protein: CASSLVERADNEQFF. V gene TRBV7-8 combines with J gene TRBJ2-1, with D tentatively TRBD2 (6 bases). The CDR3 is 15 amino acids. Trimming removed 1 base at V and 5 bases at J, with 12 bases between. The germline V gene encodes CDR1 SGHVS and CDR2 FQNEAQ.

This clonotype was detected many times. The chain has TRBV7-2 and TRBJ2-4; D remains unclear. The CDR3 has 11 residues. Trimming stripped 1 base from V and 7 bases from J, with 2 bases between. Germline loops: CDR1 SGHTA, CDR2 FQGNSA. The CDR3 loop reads CASSLENIQYF. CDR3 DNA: TGTGCCAGCAGCTTAGAGAACATTCAGTACTTC.

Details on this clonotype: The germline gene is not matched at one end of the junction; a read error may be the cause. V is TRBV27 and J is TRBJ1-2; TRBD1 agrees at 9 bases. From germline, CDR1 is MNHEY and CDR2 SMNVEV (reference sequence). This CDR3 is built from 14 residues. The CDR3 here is CSSSRTGEERGYTF. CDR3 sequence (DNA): TGTTCCAGCAGTCGGACAGGGGAGGAACGGGGCTACACCTTC.

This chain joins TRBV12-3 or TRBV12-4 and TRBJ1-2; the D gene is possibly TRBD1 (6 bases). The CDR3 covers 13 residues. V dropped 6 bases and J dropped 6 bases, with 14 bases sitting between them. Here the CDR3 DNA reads TGTGCCAGCAGCGTTACAGGGTCCCATGGCTACACCTTC. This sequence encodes CASSVTGSHGYTF.

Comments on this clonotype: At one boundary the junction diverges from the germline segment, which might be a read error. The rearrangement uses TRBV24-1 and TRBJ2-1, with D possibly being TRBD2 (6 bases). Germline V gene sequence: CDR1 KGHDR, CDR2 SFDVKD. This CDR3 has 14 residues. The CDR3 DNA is TGTGCCCCCAGTGACACGCAGACTAGCAATGAGCAGTTCTTC. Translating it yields CAPSDTQTSNEQFF.

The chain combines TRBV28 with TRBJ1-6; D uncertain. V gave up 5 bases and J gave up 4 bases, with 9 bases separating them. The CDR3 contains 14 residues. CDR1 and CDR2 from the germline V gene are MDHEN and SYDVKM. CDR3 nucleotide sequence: TGTGCCAGCAGTGCGGGGTCATATAATTCACCCCTCCACTTT. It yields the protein CASSAGSYNSPLHF.

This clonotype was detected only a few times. The CDR3 nucleotides read TGTGCCAGCAGCTTGGCCAGACTAGCGGCAAAATCCTACGAGCAGTACTTC. Encoded protein: CASSLARLAAKSYEQYF. This chain links TRBV5-4 with TRBJ2-7; 9 positions agree with TRBD2. V dropped 0 bases and J dropped 1; count of bases not matched to a gene: 8. The CDR3 runs 17 residues. Looked up from germline, CDR1 is SGHNT and CDR2 is YYREEE (reference sequence).

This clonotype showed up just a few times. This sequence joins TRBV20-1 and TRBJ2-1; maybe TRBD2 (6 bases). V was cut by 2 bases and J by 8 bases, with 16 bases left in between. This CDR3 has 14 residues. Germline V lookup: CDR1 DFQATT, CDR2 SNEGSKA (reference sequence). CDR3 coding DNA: TGCAGTGCTAGAATAATTGCGACTAGAGATGAGCAGTTCTTC. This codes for CSARIIATRDEQFF.